Given below is one TCR beta chain in context. The antigen is undetermined. V lost 2 bases to trimming and J lost 3 bases, with 11 bases between them. CDR1 MDHEN and CDR2 SYDVKM come from the germline V gene. The CDR3 length is 14 residues. PCR amplification relied on 60 Vbeta primers (plus 13 Jbeta primers). TCRdb's copy holds only in-frame clones and misses some; the assay was immunoSEQ multiplex PCR. This sample has 200,000 to 250,000 clones, with over 65% found just once. This record comes from a study of cytomegalovirus exposure and HLA in healthy donors. Notes on the study in general: It was 150 or so TCR beta chains that were listed as cytomegalovirus-associated.

The receptor's source is a middle-aged man in good health and CMV-seronegative. The specimen was PBMCs. The V call is TRBV28, the J call TRBJ2-7; D is perhaps TRBD2 (6 bases). The chain's CDR3 is CASSLTAGSYEQYF. DNA for the CDR3: TGTGCCAGCAGTTTAACGGCGGGAAGCTACGAGCAGTACTTC. Full variable domain (remainder filled in from reference TRBV28 and TRBJ2-7): DVKVTQSSRYLVKRTGEKVFLECVQDMDHENMFWYRQDPGLGLRLIYFSYDVKMKEKGDIPEGYSVSREKKERFSLILESASTNQTSMYLCASSLTAGSYEQYFGPGTRLTVT.